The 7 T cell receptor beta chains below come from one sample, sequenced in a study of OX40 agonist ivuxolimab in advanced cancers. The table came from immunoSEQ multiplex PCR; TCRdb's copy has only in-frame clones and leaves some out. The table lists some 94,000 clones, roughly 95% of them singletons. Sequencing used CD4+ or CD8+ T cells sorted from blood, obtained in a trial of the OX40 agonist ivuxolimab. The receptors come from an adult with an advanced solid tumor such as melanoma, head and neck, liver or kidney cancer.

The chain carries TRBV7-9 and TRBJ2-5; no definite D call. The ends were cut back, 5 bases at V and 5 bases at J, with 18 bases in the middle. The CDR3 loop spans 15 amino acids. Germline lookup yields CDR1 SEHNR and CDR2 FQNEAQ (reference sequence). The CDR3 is CASSPIEGPVETQYF. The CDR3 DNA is TGTGCCAGCAGCCCTATAGAAGGGCCGGTCGAGACCCAGTACTTC.

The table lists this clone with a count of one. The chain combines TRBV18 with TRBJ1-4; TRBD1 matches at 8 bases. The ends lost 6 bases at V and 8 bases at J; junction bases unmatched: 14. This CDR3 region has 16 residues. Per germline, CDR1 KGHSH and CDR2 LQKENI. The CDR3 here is CASSPTTGVVKEKLFF. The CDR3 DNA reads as TGTGCCAGCTCGCCTACGACAGGGGTCGTTAAGGAAAAACTGTTTTTT.

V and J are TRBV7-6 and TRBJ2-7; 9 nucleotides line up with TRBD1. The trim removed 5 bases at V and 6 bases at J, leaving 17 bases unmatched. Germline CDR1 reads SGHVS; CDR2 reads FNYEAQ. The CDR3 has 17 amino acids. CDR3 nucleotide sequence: TGTGCCAGCAGCGCAAAGAAGACAGGGGGTGGGTTAGGCGAGCAGTACTTC. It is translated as CASSAKKTGGGLGEQYF. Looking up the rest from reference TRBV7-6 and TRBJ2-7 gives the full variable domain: GAGVSQSPRYKVTKRGQDVALRCDPISGHVSLYWYRQALGQGPEFLTYFNYEAQQDKSGLPNDRFSAERPEGSISTLTIQRTEQRDSAMYRCASSAKKTGGGLGEQYFGPGTRLTVT.

The CDR3 reads CASRGATGAWETQYF. For the CDR3, the DNA is TGTGCCAGCAGGGGAGCGACAGGGGCCTGGGAGACCCAGTACTTC. This chain uses TRBV2 with TRBJ2-5; TRBD1 agrees at 8 bases. The germline V gene has CDR1 SNHLY and CDR2 FYNNEI. V dropped 6 bases and J dropped 5; count of bases not matched to a gene: 11. The CDR3 totals 15 residues.

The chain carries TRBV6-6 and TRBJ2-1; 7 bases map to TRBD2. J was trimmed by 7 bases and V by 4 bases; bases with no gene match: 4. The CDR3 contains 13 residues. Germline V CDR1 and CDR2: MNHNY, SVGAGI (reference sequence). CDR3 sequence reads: CASSWTRTNEQFF. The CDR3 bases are TGTGCCAGCAGTTGGACTAGAACTAATGAGCAGTTCTTC.

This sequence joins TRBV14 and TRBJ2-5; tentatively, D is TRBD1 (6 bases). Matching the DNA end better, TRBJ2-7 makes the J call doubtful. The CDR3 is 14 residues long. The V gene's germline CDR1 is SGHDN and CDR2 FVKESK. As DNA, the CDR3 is TGTGCCAGCAGCCAAGTTACAGGGATCTACGAGCAGTACTTC. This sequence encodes CASSQVTGIYEQYF.

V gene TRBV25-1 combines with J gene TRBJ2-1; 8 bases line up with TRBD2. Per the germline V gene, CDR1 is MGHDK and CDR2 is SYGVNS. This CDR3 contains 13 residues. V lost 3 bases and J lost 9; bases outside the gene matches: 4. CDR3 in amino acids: CASSDHTSGEQFF. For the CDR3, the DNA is TGTGCCAGCAGTGACCACACTAGCGGTGAGCAGTTCTTC.